Below, one TCR beta chain is given with its context. What it recognizes is unknown. Three rounds of nested PCR, following a modified ARM-PCR protocol, produced the TCRbeta library. One entry per CDR3 protein results from TCRdb running MiXCR on the multiplex PCR reads. Of tens of thousands of distinct CDR3 sequences in the sample, approximately 63% are singletons; the top ten hold 20%. This sample stems from a study of tumor and adjacent non-tumor tissue in lung cancer. Study conclusions and caveats: Compared with tumor, normal lung showed significantly lower TCR diversity. In normal lung, the top 100 clones were significantly more dominant than in tumor.

This sample's RNA came from whole unsorted tissue. Chemotherapy-naive patients with new lung cancer underwent thoracic surgery in China, August–late 2014. Per the germline V gene, CDR1 is SGHAT and CDR2 is FQNNGV. V shed 0 bases and J 5 bases; nucleotides not matched to a gene: 16. The CDR3 contains 19 residues. The TCR comes from a man aged 50-60 years with non-small cell lung cancer. The chain is built from TRBV11-2 and TRBJ2-5; TRBD1 matches 9 bases. Source material: lung tumor tissue. CDR3 loop: CASSLERAGQGSRWETQYF. The CDR3 DNA reads TGTGCCAGCAGCTTAGAAAGGGCAGGACAGGGGAGCCGATGGGAGACCCAGTACTTC.